The 24 T cell receptor beta chains below all came from one sample that was sequenced in a study of OX40 agonist ivuxolimab in advanced cancers. Repertoires were generated with immunoSEQ multiplex PCR, while TCRdb's copy carries only in-frame clones and drops some. The sample yields approximately 37,000 clones, 65% to 80% seen once. Sequenced material: CD4+ or CD8+ T cells sorted from blood, taken in a trial of the OX40 agonist ivuxolimab. The receptors were gathered from an adult with an advanced solid tumor such as melanoma, head and neck, liver or kidney cancer.

The chain couples TRBV6-1 to TRBJ2-6, with unresolved D. Germline CDR1 MNHNS, CDR2 SASEGT. The CDR3 totals 15 residues. Trimming removed 7 bases at V and 0 bases at J, with 10 bases between. CDR3 sequence: CASNKASSGANVLTF. In DNA, the CDR3 is TGTGCCAGCAACAAGGCGAGCTCTGGGGCCAACGTCCTGACTTTC.

The chain links TRBV19 to TRBJ1-5, with 7 bases that match TRBD1. The V gene end was trimmed by 3 bases and the J gene end by 4 bases; junction bases not matched to a gene: 3. There are 14 residues in the CDR3. Germline lookup yields CDR1 LNHDA and CDR2 SQIVND (reference sequence). The CDR3 region is CASSMDRPNQPQHF. CDR3 DNA sequence: TGTGCCAGTAGTATGGACAGGCCGAATCAGCCCCAGCATTTT.

The chain carries TRBV7-9 and TRBJ2-3, with 8 bases that match TRBD1. The V gene end was trimmed by 2 bases and the J gene end by 3 bases; junction bases not matched to a gene: 4. The CDR3 loop spans 15 amino acids. Germline V gives CDR1 SEHNR, CDR2 FQNEAQ (reference sequence). The CDR3 protein is CASSLQGAGTDTQYF. The CDR3 DNA reads TGTGCCAGCAGCTTACAGGGGGCAGGTACAGATACGCAGTATTTT.

The rearrangement links TRBV4-1 to TRBJ2-1, with 9 positions matching TRBD2. The length of the CDR3 is 17 residues. Germline V lookup: CDR1 MGHRA, CDR2 YSYEKL. The V segment lost 0 bases and the J segment 6 bases; nucleotides outside the gene matches: 9. CDR3 sequence (DNA): TGCGCCAGCAGCCAAGATCCTGCGGGGGGGTTTGTCAATGAGCAGTTCTTC. Its protein is CASSQDPAGGFVNEQFF.

This chain uses TRBV5-1 with TRBJ2-1, with 10 bases that match TRBD2. Unmatched junction bases numbered 4, after V lost 4 bases and J lost 6 bases. Germline V CDR1 and CDR2: SGHRS, YFSETQ. CDR3 length equals 14 residues. CDR3 protein: CASSPLAGGNEQFF. In DNA, the CDR3 is TGCGCCAGCAGCCCTTTAGCGGGGGGCAATGAGCAGTTCTTC.

The V and J genes are TRBV20-1 and TRBJ2-1; unclear D gene. The V end lost 6 bases, the J end lost 9 bases, and 9 bases lay between the germline ends. This CDR3 has 10 amino acids. Germline lookup yields CDR1 DFQATT and CDR2 SNEGSKA (reference sequence). The CDR3 DNA is TGCAGTGCGGGGATCGGTGAGCAGTTCTTC. Encoded protein: CSAGIGEQFF.

The chain combines TRBV6-5 with TRBJ2-3, with D possibly called TRBD1 or TRBD2 (7 bases each). The germline V gene has CDR1 MNHEY and CDR2 SVGAGI. The CDR3 consists of 15 residues. V was clipped by 7 bases and J by 3 bases, with 17 bases between them. The CDR3 here is CASTGGGQGTDTQYF. The CDR3 nucleotides read TGTGCCAGCACAGGGGGGGGTCAGGGAACAGATACGCAGTATTTT.

The V and J genes are TRBV5-1 and TRBJ2-2; no firm D call. The germline V and J ends were trimmed by 1 base and 6 bases, with 10 bases remaining between them. CDR3 length: 14 residues. Germline V gives CDR1 SGHRS, CDR2 YFSETQ. As DNA, the CDR3 is TGCGCCAGCAGCTTGAGGATTGACGCCGGGGAGCTGTTTTTT. Amino acid sequence: CASSLRIDAGELFF. Full variable domain (outside the CDR3, taken from reference TRBV5-1 and TRBJ2-2): KAGVTQTPRYLIKTRGQQVTLSCSPISGHRSVSWYQQTPGQGLQFLFEYFSETQRNKGNFPGRFSGRQFSNSRSEMNVSTLELGDSALYLCASSLRIDAGELFFGEGSRLTVL.

J is TRBJ2-3 and V is TRBV7-9; D uncertain. This CDR3 has 13 residues. V shed 5 bases and J shed 4 bases, with 10 bases lying between them. Germline V gene lookup returns CDR1 SEHNR and CDR2 FQNEAQ (reference sequence). The CDR3 DNA sequence: TGTGCCAGCAGCCATTCGACGGCAGATACGCAGTATTTT. Translation gives CASSHSTADTQYF.

This chain connects TRBV7-2 to TRBJ1-6; D remains ambiguous. V was pared by 2 bases and J by 6 bases, with 2 bases between. The germline gives CDR1 SGHTA, CDR2 FQGNSA. CDR3 length equals 12 residues. The CDR3 nucleotides are TGTGCCAGCAGCTTATTTAATTCACCCCTCCACTTT. This gives the protein CASSLFNSPLHF.

This sequence joins TRBV7-9 and TRBJ1-2; D is unclear. Trimming cost V 1 base and J 7 bases, with 13 bases left between them. This CDR3 has 14 residues. The germline V gene encodes CDR1 SEHNR and CDR2 FQNEAQ (reference sequence). CDR3: CASSLGPLAIGYTF. The CDR3 region has the DNA TGTGCCAGCAGCTTAGGTCCCCTGGCCATTGGCTACACCTTC.

The rearrangement links TRBV7-6 to TRBJ2-3; TRBD2 might be the D (6 bases). Trimming removed 1 base from V and 5 bases from J, with 10 bases in between. The CDR3 has 14 amino acids. Germline CDR1 reads SGHVS; CDR2 reads FNYEAQ. The DNA for the CDR3 is TGTGCCAGCAGCTTAGGGGGAGGTGGAGATACGCAGTATTTT. This gives the protein CASSLGGGGDTQYF.

The CDR3 is CASSASGQNNQPQHF. The CDR3 coding sequence is TGTGCCAGCAGTGCTTCGGGACAGAATAATCAGCCCCAGCATTTT. The rearrangement links TRBV6-1 to TRBJ1-5; 7 bases agree with TRBD1. There are 15 residues in the CDR3. The trim removed 4 bases at V and 4 bases at J, leaving 7 bases unmatched. CDR1 MNHNS and CDR2 SASEGT come from the germline V gene.

This chain links TRBV6-6 with TRBJ1-4, with 9 bases that match TRBD1. The CDR3 runs to 15 residues. Germline assignment: CDR1 MNHNY and CDR2 SVGAGI (reference sequence). V trimming: 0 bases; J trimming: 4 bases; junction bases outside the gene matches: 0. For the CDR3, the DNA is TGTGCCAGCAGTTACTCGGGACAGGGTAATGAAAAACTGTTTTTT. Protein product: CASSYSGQGNEKLFF.

The chain combines TRBV2 with TRBJ1-2; D gene ambiguous. V lost 9 bases and J lost 4, with 15 bases in between. The CDR3 contains 13 residues. Germline CDR1 is SNHLY and CDR2 is FYNNEI. The CDR3 bases are TGTGCCAGTACGGTGAATTCTGGCTATGGCTACACCTTC. Protein: CASTVNSGYGYTF.

V gene TRBV12-1 combines with J gene TRBJ2-7; the table's D call, TRBD2, was not checked against the DNA. TRBV12-1 is flagged as a pseudogene. This CDR3 contains 17 residues. CDR3 sequence: CASSFPPGVAGVYEQYF. CDR3 sequence (DNA): TGTGCCAGCAGCTTTCCCCCAGGGGTGGCGGGGGTCTACGAGCAGTACTTC.

This chain joins TRBV28 and TRBJ1-5; D may be TRBD1 (5 bases). CDR1 is MDHEN, CDR2 SYDVKM, per germline. V lost 3 bases and J 1 base, leaving 10 bases between the germline ends. The CDR3 consists of 15 residues. CDR3 amino acids: CASSFYRRSNQPQHF. CDR3 sequence (DNA): TGTGCCAGCAGTTTCTACAGGCGGAGCAATCAGCCCCAGCATTTT. The whole variable domain, filled in from reference TRBV28 and TRBJ1-5, reads DVKVTQSSRYLVKRTGEKVFLECVQDMDHENMFWYRQDPGLGLRLIYFSYDVKMKEKGDIPEGYSVSREKKERFSLILESASTNQTSMYLCASSFYRRSNQPQHFGDGTRLSIL.

The V and J genes are TRBV5-1 and TRBJ1-2; TRBD1 is a possible D gene (6 bases). This CDR3 region has 14 residues. Trimming took 3 bases from V and 2 from J, leaving 11 bases between them. CDR1 SGHRS and CDR2 YFSETQ come from the germline V gene. The CDR3 protein is CASSSAGGNYGYTF. CDR3 nucleotides: TGCGCCAGCAGCTCCGCCGGGGGCAACTATGGCTACACCTTC.

In this sample, this clone turned up once. The chain is built from TRBV29-1 and TRBJ2-3; tentative D call: TRBD1 (6 bases). Germline assignment: CDR1 SQVTM and CDR2 ANQGSEA. V was clipped by 0 bases and J by 6 bases, with 25 bases between them. This CDR3 has 18 residues. The CDR3 DNA reads as TGCAGCGTTGAAGATCTTTATCCTCGACAGGCGCCGTCGGATACGCAGTATTTT. Protein sequence: CSVEDLYPRQAPSDTQYF.

The chain uses TRBV19 and TRBJ1-1; no definite D call. The ends were cut back, 2 bases at V and 2 bases at J, with 9 bases in the middle. Germline CDR1 reads LNHDA; CDR2 reads SQIVND (reference sequence). CDR3 size: 14 residues. The CDR3 DNA is TGTGCCAGTAGTATACGAGATCTAAACACTGAAGCTTTCTTT. Amino acid sequence: CASSIRDLNTEAFF.

The chain has TRBV5-1 and TRBJ1-2; D may be TRBD1 (5 bases). This CDR3 comprises 15 residues. Germline CDR1 and CDR2: SGHRS and YFSETQ. Trimming cost V 4 bases and J 3 bases, with 16 bases left between them. The CDR3 bases are TGCGCCAGCAGCCAGGACTACGGGGCAGACTATGGCTACACCTTC. Translation gives CASSQDYGADYGYTF.

The gene calls are TRBV10-3 and TRBJ1-2, with 9 bases fitting TRBD1. The CDR3 covers 16 residues. Germline trimming cut 4 bases from V and 3 bases from J; bases unmatched to any gene: 9. CDR1 ENHRY and CDR2 SYGVKD come from the germline V gene. This chain's CDR3 is CAISGADRGKDYGYTF. CDR3 nucleotide sequence: TGTGCCATCAGTGGGGCCGACAGGGGGAAGGACTATGGCTACACCTTC.

The chain links TRBV19 to TRBJ1-4; TRBD1 aligns across 12 bases. Germline CDR1 and CDR2: LNHDA and SQIVND (reference sequence). This CDR3 region has 14 residues. Trimming at V came to 5 bases and at J to 7 bases, leaving 2 bases not matched to a gene. The CDR3 loop is CASSRGQGAEKLFF. As DNA, the CDR3 is TGTGCCAGTAGTCGGGGACAGGGGGCTGAAAAACTGTTTTTT. The entire variable domain, with the rest obtained from reference TRBV19 and TRBJ1-4, is as follows: DGGITQSPKYLFRKEGQNVTLSCEQNLNHDAMYWYRQDPGQGLRLIYYSQIVNDFQKGDIAEGYSVSREKKESFPLTVTSAQKNPTAFYLCASSRGQGAEKLFFGSGTQLSVL.

By share of the sample, this clone is medium-sized. The chain links TRBV30 to TRBJ2-7; 7 positions agree with TRBD2. This CDR3 comprises 13 residues. The ends lost 0 bases at V and 6 bases at J; junction bases unmatched: 5. Germline values: CDR1 GTSNPN, CDR2 SVGIG (reference sequence). CDR3 protein: CAWSVKAGTEQYV. The CDR3, as DNA: TGTGCCTGGAGTGTGAAAGCGGGGACCGAGCAGTACGTC.